Following are 12 T cell receptor beta chains from one sample sequenced in a study of blood T cell repertoires in COVID-19. Assay used: immunoSEQ multiplex PCR; TCRdb lists only in-frame clones, some missing. The table has 150,000 to 200,000 clones, roughly 89% seen once. The material sequenced was peripheral blood. These TCRs come from a woman between 65 and 79 years old with COVID-19, enrolled during active disease.

This sequence joins TRBV6-4 and TRBJ1-6; D remains unclear. The CDR3 length is 13 residues. Deletions cut 0 bases from V and 17 bases from J, with 14 bases between. The V gene's germline CDR1 is MRHNA and CDR2 SNTAGT. In DNA form, the CDR3 reads TGTGCCAGCAGTGACTCTGCGCACAGCCCGGTCCACTTT. Encoded protein: CASSDSAHSPVHF.

This clone was counted only a few times. V is TRBV20-1 and J is TRBJ2-7, with a possible D match to TRBD1 (5 bases). Per the germline V gene, CDR1 is DFQATT and CDR2 is SNEGSKA (reference sequence). The V and J ends lost 3 bases and 6 bases respectively, with 24 bases between them. The CDR3 totals 16 residues. CDR3 sequence (DNA): TGCAGTGCTAGTAGGGGCATATCGGCGACAACTCTCGAGCAGTACTTC. It codes for CSASRGISATTLEQYF.

The CDR3 here is CASSHLDSETQYF. CDR3 sequence (DNA): TGTGCCAGCAGCCACTTAGATTCTGAGACCCAGTACTTC. The J gene is TRBJ2-5, the V gene TRBV14, with D hard to call. This CDR3 has 13 residues. V was cut by 3 bases and J by 5 bases, with 10 bases left in between. The V gene's germline CDR1 is SGHDN and CDR2 FVKESK. Complete variable domain (other parts from reference TRBV14 and TRBJ2-5): EAGVTQFPSHSVIEKGQTVTLRCDPISGHDNLYWYRRVMGKEIKFLLHFVKESKQDESGMPNNRFLAERTGGTYSTLKVQPAELEDSGVYFCASSHLDSETQYFGPGTRLLVL.

The chain joins TRBV6-5 to TRBJ1-1; TRBD1 is a possible D gene (5 bases). The V and J ends lost 5 bases and 3 bases respectively, with 10 bases between them. Germline CDR1 and CDR2: MNHEY and SVGAGI. The CDR3 totals 13 residues. The CDR3 region is CASSIVRDTEAFF. The CDR3 DNA reads TGTGCCAGCAGTATTGTCAGGGACACTGAAGCTTTCTTT.

The chain combines TRBV6-5 with TRBJ2-5; 7 bases are a match to TRBD1. The junction had 11 bases not matched to a gene; V was cut back by 6 bases and J by 4 bases. Germline CDR1 MNHEY, CDR2 SVGAGI. This CDR3 has 15 amino acids. This chain's CDR3 is CASRTRGRGAETQYF. The DNA for the CDR3 is TGTGCCAGCAGAACAAGGGGGCGCGGCGCAGAGACCCAGTACTTC.

This chain connects TRBV2 to TRBJ1-1; TRBD1 matches 9 bases. The V and J ends lost 6 bases and 1 base, in that order; junction bases with no gene match: 6. In germline, CDR1 is SNHLY, CDR2 FYNNEI. CDR3 length equals 15 residues. CDR3 loop: CASSLPGQGNTEAFF. The CDR3 region has the DNA TGTGCCAGCAGCCTCCCGGGACAGGGGAACACTGAAGCTTTCTTT. Variable domain in full (rest from reference TRBV2 and TRBJ1-1): EPEVTQTPSHQVTQMGQEVILRCVPISNHLYFYWYRQILGQKVEFLVSFYNNEISEKSEIFDDQFSVERPDGSNFTLKIRSTKLEDSAMYFCASSLPGQGNTEAFFGQGTRLTVV.

The rearrangement uses TRBV12-3 or TRBV12-4 and TRBJ1-3; no firm D call. Trimming cost V 6 bases and J 2 bases, with 5 bases left between them. The CDR3 extends over 12 amino acids. CDR3 sequence (DNA): TGTGCCAGCAGCCCCACTGGAAACACCATATATTTT. Translating gives CASSPTGNTIYF.

The rearrangement joins TRBV19 to TRBJ1-5; TRBD1 matches 8 bases. Germline CDR1 is LNHDA and CDR2 is SQIVND (reference sequence). This CDR3 has 16 amino acids. V dropped 3 bases and J dropped 0; count of bases not matched to a gene: 4. The chain's CDR3 is CASSISGQGSNQPQHF. The DNA of the CDR3 is TGTGCCAGTAGTATCTCCGGACAGGGTAGCAATCAGCCCCAGCATTTT. Together with reference TRBV19 and TRBJ1-5, the CDR3 gives the full variable domain: DGGITQSPKYLFRKEGQNVTLSCEQNLNHDAMYWYRQDPGQGLRLIYYSQIVNDFQKGDIAEGYSVSREKKESFPLTVTSAQKNPTAFYLCASSISGQGSNQPQHFGDGTRLSIL.

This clone was observed a single time. V gene TRBV5-1 combines with J gene TRBJ1-1; D not resolved. Looked up from germline, CDR1 is SGHRS and CDR2 is YFSETQ. V was pared by 0 bases and J by 7 bases, with 13 bases between. The CDR3 has 14 amino acids. For the CDR3, the DNA is TGCGCCAGCAGCTTGGAGGTGGCCGGGAATGAAGCTTTCTTT. Amino acids: CASSLEVAGNEAFF. Drawing the rest from reference TRBV5-1 and TRBJ1-1, the complete variable domain is KAGVTQTPRYLIKTRGQQVTLSCSPISGHRSVSWYQQTPGQGLQFLFEYFSETQRNKGNFPGRFSGRQFSNSRSEMNVSTLELGDSALYLCASSLEVAGNEAFFGQGTRLTVV.

V usage is TRBV3-1 (or the pseudogene TRBV3-2) and J usage is TRBJ2-5, with no clear D. V dropped 2 bases and J dropped 3 bases, with 7 bases sitting between them. This CDR3 has 13 residues. The germline V gene has CDR1 LGHDT and CDR2 YNNKEL (reference sequence). CDR3: CASSQTEKETQYF. Here the CDR3 DNA reads TGTGCCAGCAGCCAAACTGAAAAAGAGACCCAGTACTTC.

In this sample, this clone turned up once. This chain connects TRBV7-6 to TRBJ2-1, with TRBD2 matching over 12 bases. Trimming at V came to 1 base and at J to 4 bases, leaving 8 bases not matched to a gene. The CDR3 loop spans 18 amino acids. CDR1 SGHVS and CDR2 FNYEAQ come from the germline V gene. This chain's CDR3 is CASSLGASGGVGYNEQFF. The CDR3 nucleotides are TGTGCCAGCAGCTTAGGGGCTAGCGGGGGGGTTGGATACAATGAGCAGTTCTTC. Variable domain in full (rest from reference TRBV7-6 and TRBJ2-1): GAGVSQSPRYKVTKRGQDVALRCDPISGHVSLYWYRQALGQGPEFLTYFNYEAQQDKSGLPNDRFSAERPEGSISTLTIQRTEQRDSAMYRCASSLGASGGVGYNEQFFGPGTRLTVL.

The chain couples TRBV4-2 to TRBJ2-2; TRBD2 matches at 12 bases. V was pared by 4 bases and J by 2 bases, with 11 bases of the junction left unmatched. This CDR3 is built from 19 residues. CDR1 is LGHNA, CDR2 YNFKEQ, per germline. This chain's CDR3 is CASSLKTASGGVNTGELFF. As DNA, the CDR3 is TGTGCCAGCAGCCTAAAGACGGCTAGCGGGGGGGTTAACACCGGGGAGCTGTTTTTT.